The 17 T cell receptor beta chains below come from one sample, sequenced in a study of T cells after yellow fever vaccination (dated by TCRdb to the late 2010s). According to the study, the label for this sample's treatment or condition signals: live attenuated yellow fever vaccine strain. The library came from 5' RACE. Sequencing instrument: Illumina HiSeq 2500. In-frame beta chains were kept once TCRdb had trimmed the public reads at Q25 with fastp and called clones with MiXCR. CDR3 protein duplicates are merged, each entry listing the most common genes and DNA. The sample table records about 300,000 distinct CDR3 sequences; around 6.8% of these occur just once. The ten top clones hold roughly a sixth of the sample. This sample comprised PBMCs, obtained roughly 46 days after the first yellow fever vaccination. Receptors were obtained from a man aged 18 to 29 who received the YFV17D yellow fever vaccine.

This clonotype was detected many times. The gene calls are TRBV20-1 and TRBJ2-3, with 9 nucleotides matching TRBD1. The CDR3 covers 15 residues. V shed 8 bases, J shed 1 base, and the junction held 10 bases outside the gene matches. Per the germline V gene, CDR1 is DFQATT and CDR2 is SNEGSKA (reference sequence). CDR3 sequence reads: CSSWTRDRGTDTQYF. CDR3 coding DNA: TGCAGTTCCTGGACCCGGGACAGGGGCACAGATACGCAGTATTTT.

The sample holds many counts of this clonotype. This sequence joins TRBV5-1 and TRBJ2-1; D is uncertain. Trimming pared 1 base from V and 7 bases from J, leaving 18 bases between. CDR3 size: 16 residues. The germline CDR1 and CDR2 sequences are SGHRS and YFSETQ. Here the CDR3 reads CASSLNPGRLGNEQFF. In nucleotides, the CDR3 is TGCGCCAGCAGCTTGAATCCAGGTCGTTTGGGGAATGAGCAGTTCTTC.

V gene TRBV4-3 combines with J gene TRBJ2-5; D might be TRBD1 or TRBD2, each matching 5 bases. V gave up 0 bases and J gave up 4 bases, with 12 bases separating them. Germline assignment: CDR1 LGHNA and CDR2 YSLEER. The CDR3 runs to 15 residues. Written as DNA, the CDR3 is TGCGCCAGCAGCCAAGATTTTTCAGGGAGAGAGACCCAGTACTTC. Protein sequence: CASSQDFSGRETQYF.

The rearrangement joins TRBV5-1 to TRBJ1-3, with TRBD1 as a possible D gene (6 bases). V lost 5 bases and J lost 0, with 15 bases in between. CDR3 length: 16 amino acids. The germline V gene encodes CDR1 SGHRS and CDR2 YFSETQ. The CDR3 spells CASSSDSRFSGNTIYF. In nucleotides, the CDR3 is TGCGCCAGCAGTTCGGACAGCCGTTTCTCTGGAAACACCATATATTTT. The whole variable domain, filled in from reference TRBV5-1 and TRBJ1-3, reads KAGVTQTPRYLIKTRGQQVTLSCSPISGHRSVSWYQQTPGQGLQFLFEYFSETQRNKGNFPGRFSGRQFSNSRSEMNVSTLELGDSALYLCASSSDSRFSGNTIYFGEGSWLTVV.

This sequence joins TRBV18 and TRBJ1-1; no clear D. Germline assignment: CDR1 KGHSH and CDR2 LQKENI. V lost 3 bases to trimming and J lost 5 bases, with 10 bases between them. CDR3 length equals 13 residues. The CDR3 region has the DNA TGTGCCAGCTCACCTCCAGTGGGAACTGAAGCTTTCTTT. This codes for CASSPPVGTEAFF. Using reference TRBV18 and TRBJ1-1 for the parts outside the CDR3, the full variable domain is NAGVMQNPRHLVRRRGQEARLRCSPMKGHSHVYWYRQLPEEGLKFMVYLQKENIIDESGMPKERFSAEFPKEGPSILRIQQVVRGDSAAYFCASSPPVGTEAFFGQGTRLTVV.

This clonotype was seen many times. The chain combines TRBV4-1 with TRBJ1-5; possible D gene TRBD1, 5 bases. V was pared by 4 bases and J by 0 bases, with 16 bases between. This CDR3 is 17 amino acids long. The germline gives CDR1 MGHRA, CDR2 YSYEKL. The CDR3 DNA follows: TGCGCCAGCAGCCCTCTAGGGGCCGGAAATAGCAATCAGCCCCAGCATTTT. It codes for CASSPLGAGNSNQPQHF.

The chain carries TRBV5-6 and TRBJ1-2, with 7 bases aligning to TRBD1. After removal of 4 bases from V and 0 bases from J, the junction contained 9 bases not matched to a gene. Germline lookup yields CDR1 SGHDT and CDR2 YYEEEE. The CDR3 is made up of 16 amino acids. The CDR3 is CASSPGQARSNYGYTF. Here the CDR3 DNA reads TGTGCCAGCAGCCCCGGACAGGCGCGATCTAACTATGGCTACACCTTC.

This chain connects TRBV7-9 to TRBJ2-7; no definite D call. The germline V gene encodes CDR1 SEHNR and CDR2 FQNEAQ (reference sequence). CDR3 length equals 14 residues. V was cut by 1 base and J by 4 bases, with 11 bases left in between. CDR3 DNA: TGTGCCAGCAGCTTAGGGTCTTCGGGTTACGAGCAGTACGTC. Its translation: CASSLGSSGYEQYV.

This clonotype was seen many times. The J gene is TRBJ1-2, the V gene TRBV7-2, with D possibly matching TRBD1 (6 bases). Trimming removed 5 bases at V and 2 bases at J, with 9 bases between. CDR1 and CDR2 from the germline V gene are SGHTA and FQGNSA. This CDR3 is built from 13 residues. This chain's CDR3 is CASSPDSNYGYTF. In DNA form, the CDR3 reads TGTGCCAGCAGCCCGGACAGCAACTATGGCTACACCTTC.

CDR3 protein: CASSYGATEAFF. The DNA for the CDR3 is TGTGCCAGCAGTTACGGAGCCACTGAAGCTTTCTTT. The rearrangement uses TRBV6-2 or TRBV6-3 and TRBJ1-1; the D is unclear. The CDR3 contains 12 residues. V lost 2 bases and J 4 bases, leaving 5 bases between the germline ends. Germline values: CDR1 MNHEY, CDR2 SVGEGT.

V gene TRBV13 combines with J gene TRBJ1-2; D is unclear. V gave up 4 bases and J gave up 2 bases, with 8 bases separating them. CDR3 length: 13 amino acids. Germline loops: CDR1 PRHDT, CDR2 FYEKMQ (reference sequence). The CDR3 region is CASSSLSNYGYTF. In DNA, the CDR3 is TGTGCCAGCAGCTCCCTTTCAAACTATGGCTACACCTTC.

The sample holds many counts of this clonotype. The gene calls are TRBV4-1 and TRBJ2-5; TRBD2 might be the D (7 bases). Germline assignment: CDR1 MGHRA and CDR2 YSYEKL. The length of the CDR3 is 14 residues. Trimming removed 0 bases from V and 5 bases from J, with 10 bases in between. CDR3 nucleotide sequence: TGCGCCAGCAGCCAAGAAAGGGGGGGGGAGACCCAGTACTTC. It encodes CASSQERGGETQYF.

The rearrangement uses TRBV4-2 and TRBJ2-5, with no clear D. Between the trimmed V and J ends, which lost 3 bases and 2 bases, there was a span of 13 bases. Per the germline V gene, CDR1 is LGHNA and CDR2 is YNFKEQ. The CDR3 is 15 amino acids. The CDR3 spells CASSQDRLIQETQYF. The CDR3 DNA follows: TGTGCCAGCAGCCAGGATCGACTGATACAAGAGACCCAGTACTTC.

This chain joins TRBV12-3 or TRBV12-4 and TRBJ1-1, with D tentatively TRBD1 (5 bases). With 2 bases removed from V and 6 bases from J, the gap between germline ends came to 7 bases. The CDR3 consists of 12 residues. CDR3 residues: CASSLTTAEAFF. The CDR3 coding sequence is TGTGCCAGCAGTTTAACGACAGCTGAAGCTTTCTTT.

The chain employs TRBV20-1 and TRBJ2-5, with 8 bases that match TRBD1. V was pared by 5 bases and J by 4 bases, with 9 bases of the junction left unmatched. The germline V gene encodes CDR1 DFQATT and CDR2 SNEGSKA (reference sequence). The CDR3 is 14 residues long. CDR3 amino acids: CSAHHGQGGETQYF. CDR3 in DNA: TGCAGTGCTCACCATGGACAGGGAGGAGAGACCCAGTACTTC.

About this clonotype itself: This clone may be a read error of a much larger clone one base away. CDR3 bases: TGTGCCATCAGTGACGGGTTAGGGGAGACCCATTACTTC. It encodes CAISDGLGETHYF. V gene TRBV10-3 combines with J gene TRBJ2-5; tentatively, D is TRBD1 or TRBD2 (5 bases each). This CDR3 spans 13 amino acids. The germline gives CDR1 ENHRY, CDR2 SYGVKD.

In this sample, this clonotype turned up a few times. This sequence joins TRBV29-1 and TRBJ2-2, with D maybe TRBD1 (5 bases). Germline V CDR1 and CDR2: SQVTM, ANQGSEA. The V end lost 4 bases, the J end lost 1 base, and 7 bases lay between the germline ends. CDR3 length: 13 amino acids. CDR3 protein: CSVVGQNTGELFF. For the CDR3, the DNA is TGCAGCGTTGTCGGACAGAACACCGGGGAGCTGTTTTTT.